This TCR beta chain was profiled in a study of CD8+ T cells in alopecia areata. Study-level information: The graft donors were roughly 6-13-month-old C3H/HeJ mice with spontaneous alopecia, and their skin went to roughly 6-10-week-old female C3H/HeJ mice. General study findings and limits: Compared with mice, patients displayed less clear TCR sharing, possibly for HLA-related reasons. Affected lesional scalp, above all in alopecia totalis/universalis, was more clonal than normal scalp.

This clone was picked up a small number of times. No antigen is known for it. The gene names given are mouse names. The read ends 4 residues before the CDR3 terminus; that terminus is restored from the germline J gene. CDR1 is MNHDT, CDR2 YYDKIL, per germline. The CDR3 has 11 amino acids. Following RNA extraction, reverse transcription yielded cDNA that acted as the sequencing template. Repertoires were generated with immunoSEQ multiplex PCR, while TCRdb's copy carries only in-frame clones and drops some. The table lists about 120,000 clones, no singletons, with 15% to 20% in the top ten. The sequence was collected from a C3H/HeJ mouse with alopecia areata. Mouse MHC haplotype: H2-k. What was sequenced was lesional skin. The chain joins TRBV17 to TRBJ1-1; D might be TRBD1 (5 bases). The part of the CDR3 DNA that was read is TGTGCTAGCAGCCACAGGAGA. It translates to CASSHRR. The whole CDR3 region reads CASSHRREVFF.